These 22 T cell receptor beta chains were all obtained from the same sample, sequenced in a study of T-cell memory formation after mild COVID-19. TCRdb redid the calling of the 5' RACE reads with MiXCR, one entry per CDR3 protein. The sample shows under 250,000 distinct CDR3 sequences, 9% to 10% of them seen only once. Sequenced: PBMCs or a T cell subset sorted from them (not recorded which). The origin of the receptors is a man aged 18-30 years who had mild COVID-19 (a few samples of this study predate the infection). Cell type and time point are not known.

The table lists this clonotype with a few counts. The CDR3 DNA follows: TGTGCCACCAGCAGAGATACCCGGGCACGGGGCTACACCTTC. Translated, it gives CATSRDTRARGYTF. The V gene is TRBV15, the J gene TRBJ1-2; no clear D gene. Per germline, CDR1 LNHNV and CDR2 YYDKDF (reference sequence). There are 14 residues in the CDR3. Trimming left V 0 bases short and J 8 bases short, with 13 bases between.

This clonotype was counted a few times. This rearrangement joins TRBV4-3 to TRBJ2-1; TRBD1 or TRBD2 may be the D gene (5 bases each). The CDR3 runs to 14 residues. V was shortened by 3 bases and J by 10 bases, with 16 bases between the two germline ends. The germline V gene encodes CDR1 LGHNA and CDR2 YSLEER. DNA of the CDR3: TGCGCCAGCAGCCAGGGGACCGGGGCCTTGGAGCAGTTCTTC. It yields the protein CASSQGTGALEQFF.

The gene calls are TRBV9 and TRBJ1-5; unclear D gene. The CDR3 covers 17 residues. Trimming left V 3 bases short and J 0 bases short, with 16 bases between. CDR1 is SGDLS, CDR2 YYNGEE, per germline. CDR3 DNA sequence: TGTGCCAGCAGCGGGGGAGGAACGGCCACTAGCAATCAGCCCCAGCATTTT. Protein sequence: CASSGGGTATSNQPQHF.

The rearrangement joins TRBV7-9 to TRBJ1-4, with 9 bases aligning to TRBD1. Germline lookup yields CDR1 SEHNR and CDR2 FQNEAQ (reference sequence). V was clipped by 5 bases and J by 4 bases; unmatched bases: 2. This CDR3 is built from 14 residues. CDR3 nucleotides: TGTGCCAGCAGCAGGGGACAGGGTAATGAAAAACTGTTTTTT. The encoded protein is CASSRGQGNEKLFF. The variable domain in full, completed from reference TRBV7-9 and TRBJ1-4, reads DTGVSQNPRHKITKRGQNVTFRCDPISEHNRLYWYRQTLGQGPEFLTYFQNEAQLEKSRLLSDRFSAERPKGSFSTLEIQRTEQGDSAMYLCASSRGQGNEKLFFGSGTQLSVL.

The V and J genes are TRBV7-2 and TRBJ2-7; perhaps TRBD1 as D (5 bases). This CDR3 spans 12 amino acids. V gave up 5 bases and J gave up 5 bases, with 10 bases separating them. Germline loops: CDR1 SGHTA, CDR2 FQGNSA. CDR3 nucleotide sequence: TGTGCCAGCAGCCTGGACACCCACGAGCAGTACTTC. Protein product: CASSLDTHEQYF.

This chain connects TRBV20-1 to TRBJ1-2; TRBD1 agrees at 7 bases. The germline CDR1 and CDR2 sequences are DFQATT and SNEGSKA (reference sequence). The CDR3 length is 13 residues. Losses at the gene ends were 0 bases for V and 8 bases for J; bases not matched to a gene: 6. CDR3: CSARDWTGGGYTF. In DNA form, the CDR3 reads TGCAGTGCTAGAGATTGGACAGGAGGAGGCTACACCTTC.

This clonotype appeared many times. The CDR3 region has the DNA TGCAGTGCTTCGGAGAACCTAGCCAAAAACATTCAGTACTTC. Amino acid sequence: CSASENLAKNIQYF. The rearrangement uses TRBV20-1 and TRBJ2-4; no clear D gene. The CDR3 loop spans 14 amino acids. CDR1 DFQATT and CDR2 SNEGSKA come from the germline V gene (reference sequence). V shed 5 bases and J shed 0 bases, with 11 bases lying between them.

The V gene is TRBV6-5, the J gene TRBJ1-6; 8 nucleotides align to TRBD1. The germline CDR1 and CDR2 sequences are MNHEY and SVGAGI. The CDR3 runs 22 residues. With 2 bases clipped from V and 2 bases from J, the junction kept 20 bases outside the gene matches. CDR3 sequence reads: CASSYDPLSGRGQSPYNSPLHF. The CDR3 DNA reads as TGTGCCAGCAGTTACGACCCCCTCTCGGGCAGGGGGCAAAGCCCCTATAATTCACCCCTCCACTTT.

This clonotype was seen at least ten times. The chain combines TRBV27 with TRBJ2-6, with D tentatively TRBD1 (6 bases). CDR3 length: 16 amino acids. V was cut by 5 bases and J by 2 bases, with 13 bases left in between. Germline lookup yields CDR1 MNHEY and CDR2 SMNVEV (reference sequence). CDR3 sequence (DNA): TGTGCCAGCAGTAGGACAGATACAACTGGGGCCAACGTCCTGACTTTC. Translating it yields CASSRTDTTGANVLTF.

The gene calls are TRBV10-3 and TRBJ1-2; the match to TRBD1 covers 7 bases. The CDR3 runs 13 residues. Looked up from germline, CDR1 is ENHRY and CDR2 is SYGVKD. J lost 5 bases, V lost 7 bases, and 7 bases had no gene match. The chain's CDR3 is CAIKEGQAYGYTF. CDR3 bases: TGTGCCATCAAAGAAGGACAGGCGTATGGCTACACCTTC.

This clonotype was seen at least ten times. The chain carries TRBV20-1 and TRBJ1-2; 7 positions agree with TRBD1. The CDR3 totals 12 residues. The J segment lost 6 bases and the V segment lost 6 bases, leaving 7 bases of the junction unmatched. Germline V gene sequence: CDR1 DFQATT, CDR2 SNEGSKA (reference sequence). The CDR3 DNA is TGCAGTGCCGATAGACAGGGCCATGGCTACACCTTC. As protein: CSADRQGHGYTF.

This clonotype was recorded a few times. The J gene is TRBJ2-7, the V gene TRBV7-2; D tentatively reads TRBD1 or TRBD2 (5 bases each). CDR3 length equals 15 residues. Per the germline V gene, CDR1 is SGHTA and CDR2 is FQGNSA. The chain's CDR3 is CASSLAAQAIYEQYV. CDR3 in DNA: TGTGCCAGCAGCCTAGCAGCACAGGCGATTTACGAGCAGTACGTC.

This clonotype has only a few counts. J is TRBJ2-1 and V is TRBV18, with D possibly matching TRBD2 (6 bases). Germline V CDR1 and CDR2: KGHSH, LQKENI. The CDR3 consists of 16 residues. V gave up 2 bases and J gave up 7 bases, with 18 bases separating them. The CDR3 reads CASSPAGKREINEQFF. Written as DNA, the CDR3 is TGTGCCAGCTCACCAGCCGGGAAACGGGAGATTAATGAGCAGTTCTTC.

The chain recombines TRBV5-1 with TRBJ1-2, with D unclear. CDR1 and CDR2 from the germline V gene are SGHRS and YFSETQ. V was cut by 0 bases and J by 3 bases, with 6 bases left in between. This CDR3 has 13 residues. CDR3 sequence: CASSLDTDYGYTF. The CDR3, as DNA: TGCGCCAGCAGCTTGGACACCGACTATGGCTACACCTTC. Full variable domain (rest looked up from reference TRBV5-1 and TRBJ1-2): KAGVTQTPRYLIKTRGQQVTLSCSPISGHRSVSWYQQTPGQGLQFLFEYFSETQRNKGNFPGRFSGRQFSNSRSEMNVSTLELGDSALYLCASSLDTDYGYTFGSGTRLTVV.

The rearrangement uses TRBV12-3 or TRBV12-4 and TRBJ1-6, with 7 bases lining up with TRBD1. This CDR3 has 14 amino acids. Unmatched junction bases numbered 3, after V lost 5 bases and J lost 5 bases. CDR3 bases: TGTGCCAGCAGTCCACAGGGGAATAATTCACCCCTCCACTTT. This encodes CASSPQGNNSPLHF.

The rearrangement joins TRBV20-1 to TRBJ1-4; 7 nucleotides match TRBD1. CDR3 length: 13 amino acids. The junction had 4 bases not matched to a gene; V was cut back by 3 bases and J by 6 bases. Germline CDR1 DFQATT, CDR2 SNEGSKA (reference sequence). In nucleotides, the CDR3 is TGCAGTGCTAGCGGACAGGAGGATGAAAAACTGTTTTTT. This codes for CSASGQEDEKLFF.

This clonotype was observed a few times. The chain uses TRBV4-1 and TRBJ2-5, with D perhaps matching TRBD1 (5 bases). The germline V and J ends were trimmed by 5 bases and 4 bases, with 17 bases remaining between them. The germline gives CDR1 MGHRA, CDR2 YSYEKL. The CDR3 length is 15 residues. The chain's CDR3 is CASSARPVRGETQYF. Written as DNA, the CDR3 is TGCGCCAGCAGCGCTAGACCCGTAAGGGGAGAGACCCAGTACTTC.

This clonotype was seen repeatedly, ten times or more. This chain joins TRBV6-5 and TRBJ2-2; 11 positions agree with TRBD1. Germline assignment: CDR1 MNHEY and CDR2 SVGAGI. The V gene end was trimmed by 6 bases and the J gene end by 7 bases; junction bases not matched to a gene: 10. The CDR3 is made up of 16 amino acids. The CDR3 bases are TGTGCCAGCAGACGCACCGGGACAGGGGGAGTCGGGGAGCTGTTTTTT. This gives the protein CASRRTGTGGVGELFF.

The V and J genes are TRBV20-1 and TRBJ2-2, with unresolved D. Germline CDR1 DFQATT, CDR2 SNEGSKA (reference sequence). CDR3 size: 14 residues. The V end was cut by 1 base, the J end by 6 bases, with 12 bases between. The CDR3 DNA reads as TGCAGTGCTAGAGCCCCGACATTTTCCGGGGAGCTGTTTTTT. Its protein is CSARAPTFSGELFF.

In this sample, this clonotype turned up many times. V is TRBV11-2 and J is TRBJ1-5; D is uncertain. In germline, CDR1 is SGHAT, CDR2 FQNNGV. V lost 4 bases and J 7 bases, leaving 8 bases between the germline ends. There are 12 residues in the CDR3. CDR3 nucleotide sequence: TGTGCCAGCAGCTCTGGCTCACAGCCCCAGCATTTT. As protein: CASSSGSQPQHF.

This clonotype was detected only once. The chain is built from TRBV28 and TRBJ1-2, with TRBD1 as a possible D gene (5 bases). CDR1 is MDHEN and CDR2 is SYDVKM in the germline V gene. CDR3 size: 14 residues. Trimming pared 7 bases from V and 4 bases from J, leaving 16 bases between. The CDR3 DNA reads as TGTGCCAGCACCCGAAAGGGACGCGTCTATGGCTACACCTTC. This encodes CASTRKGRVYGYTF.

There are many counts of this clonotype. The genes are TRBV7-8 and TRBJ2-1, with 12 bases identical to TRBD1. CDR3 length: 15 residues. After removal of 5 bases from V and 4 bases from J, the junction contained 3 bases not matched to a gene. Germline loops: CDR1 SGHVS, CDR2 FQNEAQ. In nucleotides, the CDR3 is TGTGCCAGCAGCAGGGACAGGGGGCAGTACAATGAGCAGTTCTTC. As protein: CASSRDRGQYNEQFF.